This passage covers 19 T cell receptor gamma chains from one sample sequenced in a study of Vδ1+ human thymocytes (dated by TCRdb to the late 2010s). General findings and caveats noted by the study authors: In contrast to oligoclonal peripheral blood repertoires, thymic TRG and TRD repertoires appeared to be highly polyclonal with Gaussian CDR3 length distributions.

Data came from an Illumina MiSeq. RNA extraction was carried out with the RNeasy mini kit, and reverse transcription was then done using Superscript III. CDR3 amplicons were generated by multiplex PCR with pooled V-gene forward primers and a constant-region reverse primer carrying Illumina adaptor overhangs. TCRdb reprocessed the public data with the CATT caller; entries with the same nucleotide sequence were combined afterwards. The sample has thousands of gamma-chain clones on record, roughly 45% of them singletons. The top ten clonotypes cover under 2% of the sample. No antigen has been assigned to these receptors. Sequences were obtained from Vdelta1+ gamma-delta thymocytes from the thymus. The cell subset or site tag for this specimen amounts to: FACS-sorted CD3+ TCRalphabeta- TCRVdelta1+ TCRVdelta2- thymocytes. Receptors were obtained from a boy younger than two who had congenital heart surgery.

The assigned J gene is TRGJ1 or TRGJ2, but the V gene is uncalled. The CDR3 spans 12 residues. DNA for the CDR3: TGTGCCACCTGGGTGCGAGATTATACGAAACTCTTT. This sequence encodes CATWVRDYTKLF.

This clone was detected a few times. The J gene is TRGJ1 or TRGJ2, the V gene TRGV9. Trimming took 3 bases from V and 9 from J; bases not matched to a gene: 5. Germline V lookup: CDR1 GITISATS, CDR2 ISYDGTV (reference sequence). The CDR3 is 11 residues long. This CDR3 is CALWEPPKKLF. For the CDR3, the DNA is TGTGCCTTGTGGGAGCCCCCTAAGAAACTCTTT.

The rearrangement links TRGV5 to TRGJ1 or TRGJ2. The J gene was missing in TCRdb and was found by matching the end of the DNA to germline. From germline, CDR1 is VINAFY and CDR2 YDVSNSKD. The CDR3 extends over 15 amino acids. The trim removed 1 base at V and 3 bases at J, leaving 9 bases unmatched. The DNA for the CDR3 is TGTGCCACCTGGGACAGCCCTCCCCCTTATTATAAGAAACTCTTT. This encodes CATWDSPPPYYKKLF.

V usage is TRGV4 and J usage is TRGJP2. Since TCRdb gives no J gene, matching the DNA to germline was used here to assign it. The germline CDR1 and CDR2 sequences are EGSTGY and YDSYTSSV. CDR3 length: 12 amino acids. Trimming at V came to 6 bases and at J to 9 bases, leaving 7 bases not matched to a gene. The chain's CDR3 is CATWIPNWIKTF. For the CDR3, the DNA is TGTGCCACCTGGATCCCCAATTGGATCAAGACGTTT.

This clone was recorded only once. The chain carries TRGV3 and TRGJ1 or TRGJ2. No J segment appears in TCRdb, so it was assigned here by matching the sequence to germline. V dropped 0 bases and J dropped 11; count of bases not matched to a gene: 7. The germline V gene has CDR1 VTNTFY and CDR2 YDVSTARD (reference sequence). The CDR3 extends over 12 amino acids. In nucleotides, the CDR3 is TGTGCCACCTGGGACAGGCCGGTACAGAAACTCTTT. Translated, it gives CATWDRPVQKLF.

The V gene remains uncalled, whereas the J gene is TRGJ1 or TRGJ2. The CDR3 is 14 residues long. The CDR3 loop reads CATFDTHNYYKKLF. The DNA for the CDR3 is TGTGCCACCTTTGACACTCATAATTATTATAAGAAACTCTTT.

In this sample, this clone turned up a few times. The rearrangement uses TRGV9 and TRGJ1 or TRGJ2. The germline gives CDR1 GITISATS, CDR2 ISYDGTV (reference sequence). The V segment lost 11 bases and the J segment 4 bases; nucleotides outside the gene matches: 8. The CDR3 has 11 residues. The CDR3 region has the DNA TGTGCCTGGGGGGACTATTATAAGAAACTCTTT. It encodes CAWGDYYKKLF.

A V gene of TRGV4 was called, but no J gene was assigned. The CDR3 runs 13 residues. Germline values: CDR1 EGSTGY, CDR2 YDSYTSSV. The CDR3, as DNA: TGTGCCACCTGGGATGGGCGGAAGTATAACAAAATATTT. Encoded protein: CATWDGRKYNKIF.

Only a few counts were recorded for this clone. V usage is TRGV4 and J usage is TRGJ1 or TRGJ2. The J gene comes from matching the DNA to germline here; TCRdb lacks it. V trimming: 4 bases; J trimming: 3 bases; junction bases outside the gene matches: 3. This CDR3 region has 12 residues. CDR1 and CDR2 from the germline V gene are EGSTGY and YDSYTSSV. CDR3 nucleotide sequence: TGTGCCACCTGGGAAACTTATTATAAGAAACTCTTT. Its protein is CATWETYYKKLF.

A J gene of TRGJ1 or TRGJ2 was called, though the V gene was not. CDR3 length: 13 amino acids. This CDR3 reads CATWVHYYYKKLF. DNA of the CDR3: TGTGCCACCTGGGTTCATTATTATTATAAGAAACTCTTT.

The table lists this clone with a few counts. This sequence joins TRGV3 and TRGJ1 or TRGJ2. The J gene, absent from TCRdb, was called here by matching the DNA to germline. The CDR3 is 12 residues long. Trimming removed 5 bases from V and 3 bases from J; junction bases left unmatched: 4. Germline V gene sequence: CDR1 VTNTFY, CDR2 YDVSTARD (reference sequence). Written as DNA, the CDR3 is TGTGCCACCTGGGTCTTTTATTATAAGAAACTCTTT. This encodes CATWVFYYKKLF.

The chain is built from TRGV9 and TRGJ1 or TRGJ2. V shed 9 bases and J 6 bases; nucleotides not matched to a gene: 8. The CDR3 is made up of 11 amino acids. Germline values: CDR1 GITISATS, CDR2 ISYDGTV (reference sequence). The CDR3: CALEGGYKKLF. In nucleotides, the CDR3 is TGTGCCTTGGAGGGGGGTTATAAGAAACTCTTT.

This clone was found once. The V gene went uncalled, while the J gene is TRGJ1 or TRGJ2. The length of the CDR3 is 13 residues. The CDR3 region is CATFDPADYKKLF. DNA of the CDR3: TGTGCCACCTTTGACCCCGCCGATTATAAGAAACTCTTT.

The J gene is TRGJ1 or TRGJ2, the V gene TRGV3. The J gene, not given by TCRdb, was assigned here from a germline match of the nucleotide sequence. The V gene's germline CDR1 is VTNTFY and CDR2 YDVSTARD (reference sequence). The CDR3 extends over 14 amino acids. V trimming: 0 bases; J trimming: 7 bases; junction bases outside the gene matches: 9. In DNA form, the CDR3 reads TGTGCCACCTGGGACAGGAGTAGGCCCTATAAGAAACTCTTT. Its translation is CATWDRSRPYKKLF.

This rearrangement joins TRGV3 to TRGJ1 or TRGJ2. TCRdb does not report a J gene; here it was assigned by matching the DNA to germline references. Trimming took 3 bases from V and 0 from J; bases not matched to a gene: 5. This CDR3 contains 14 residues. Looked up from germline, CDR1 is VTNTFY and CDR2 is YDVSTARD (reference sequence). DNA for the CDR3: TGTGCCACCTGGGACGGATCGAATTATTATAAGAAACTCTTT. It codes for CATWDGSNYYKKLF.

This clone has more than one count but fewer than ten. The junction departs from the called germline gene at one end, perhaps through a read error. The gene calls are TRGV9 and TRGJ1 or TRGJ2. The V gene's germline CDR1 is GITISATS and CDR2 ISYDGTV (reference sequence). The CDR3 consists of 13 residues. The CDR3 DNA reads as TGTGCCTTGTGGGAGTCATCCCATTATAAGAAACTCTTC. Amino acids: CALWESSHYKKLF.

This chain links TRGV4 with TRGJ1 or TRGJ2. V lost 1 base to trimming and J lost 5 bases; unmatched junction nucleotides: 2. This CDR3 has 12 amino acids. CDR1 and CDR2 (germline): EGSTGY, YDSYTSSV. CDR3 loop: CATWDGHYKKLF. The CDR3 coding sequence is TGTGCCACCTGGGATGGCCATTATAAGAAACTCTTT.

This clone was seen a single time. The rearrangement joins TRGV4 to TRGJP2. Assignment of the J gene here rests on matching the DNA to germline, because TCRdb gives none. The CDR3 contains 17 residues. The trim removed 5 bases at V and 12 bases at J, leaving 24 bases unmatched. Per germline, CDR1 EGSTGY and CDR2 YDSYTSSV. As DNA, the CDR3 is TGTGCCACCTGGGGCTCGCCAAGAACCGATGAAAGCGGGATCAAGACGTTT. Translating gives CATWGSPRTDESGIKTF.

The V and J genes are TRGV5 and TRGJ1 or TRGJ2. Here the J gene came from matching the DNA to germline, since TCRdb omits it. Looked up from germline, CDR1 is VINAFY and CDR2 is YDVSNSKD. The junction had 5 bases not matched to a gene; V was cut back by 0 bases and J by 12 bases. The CDR3 is made up of 11 amino acids. The CDR3 is CATWDRAGKLF. CDR3 bases: TGTGCCACCTGGGACAGGGCAGGGAAACTCTTT.